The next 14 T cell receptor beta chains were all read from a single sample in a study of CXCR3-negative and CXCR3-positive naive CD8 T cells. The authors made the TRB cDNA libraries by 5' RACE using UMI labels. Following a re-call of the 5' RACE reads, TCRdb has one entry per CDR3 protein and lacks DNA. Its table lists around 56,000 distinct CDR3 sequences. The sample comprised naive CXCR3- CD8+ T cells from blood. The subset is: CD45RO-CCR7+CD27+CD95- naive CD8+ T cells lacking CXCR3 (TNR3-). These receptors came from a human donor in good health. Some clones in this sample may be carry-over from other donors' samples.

CDR3 loop: CSATPYFRGDSYEQYF. This chain links TRBV20-1 with TRBJ2-7; TCRdb outputs TRBD1, but without DNA this stays unchecked. Germline V gene data show CDR1 as DFQATT and CDR2 as SNEGSKA (reference sequence). This CDR3 comprises 16 residues.

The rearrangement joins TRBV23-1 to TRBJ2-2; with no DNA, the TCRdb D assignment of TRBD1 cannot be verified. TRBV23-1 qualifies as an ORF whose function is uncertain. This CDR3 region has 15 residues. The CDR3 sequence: CASKRQVQGTGELFF.

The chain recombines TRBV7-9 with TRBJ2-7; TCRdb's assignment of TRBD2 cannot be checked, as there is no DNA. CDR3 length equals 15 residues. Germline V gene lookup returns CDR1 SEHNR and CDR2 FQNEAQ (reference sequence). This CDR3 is CASSPSGRETYEQYF.

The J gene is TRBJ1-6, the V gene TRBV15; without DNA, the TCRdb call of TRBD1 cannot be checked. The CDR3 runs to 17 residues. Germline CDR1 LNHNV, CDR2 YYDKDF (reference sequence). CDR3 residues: CATSSPGDIRYNSPLHF.

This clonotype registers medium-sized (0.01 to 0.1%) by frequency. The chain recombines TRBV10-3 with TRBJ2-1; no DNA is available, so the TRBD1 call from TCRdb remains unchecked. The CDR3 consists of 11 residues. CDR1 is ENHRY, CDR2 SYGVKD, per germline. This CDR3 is CATVLGGEQFF.

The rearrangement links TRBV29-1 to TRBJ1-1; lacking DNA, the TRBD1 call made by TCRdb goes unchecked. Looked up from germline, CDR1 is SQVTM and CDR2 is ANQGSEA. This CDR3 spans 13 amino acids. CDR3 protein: CSVDGATNTEAFF. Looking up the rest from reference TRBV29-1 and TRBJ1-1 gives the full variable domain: SAVISQKPSRDICQRGTSLTIQCQVDSQVTMMFWYRQQPGQSLTLIATANQGSEATYESGFVIDKFPISRPNLTFSTLTVSNMSPEDSSIYLCSVDGATNTEAFFGQGTRLTVV.

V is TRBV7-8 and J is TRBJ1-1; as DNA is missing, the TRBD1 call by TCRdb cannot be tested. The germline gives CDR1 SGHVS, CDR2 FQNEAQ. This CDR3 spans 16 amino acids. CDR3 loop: CASTHLPGQGNTEAFF.

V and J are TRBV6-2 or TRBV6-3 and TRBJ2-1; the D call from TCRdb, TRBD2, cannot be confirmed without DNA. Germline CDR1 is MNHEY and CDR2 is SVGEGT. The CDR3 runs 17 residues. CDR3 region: CASSYVRDYSSYNEQFF.

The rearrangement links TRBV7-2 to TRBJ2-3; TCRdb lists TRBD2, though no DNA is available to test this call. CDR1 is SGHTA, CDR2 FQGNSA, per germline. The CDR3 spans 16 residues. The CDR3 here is CASSPTTGGSADTQYF.

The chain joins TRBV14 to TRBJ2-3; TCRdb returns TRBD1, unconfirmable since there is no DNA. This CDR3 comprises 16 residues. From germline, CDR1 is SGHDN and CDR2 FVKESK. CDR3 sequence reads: CASSQVNGGGPDTQYF.

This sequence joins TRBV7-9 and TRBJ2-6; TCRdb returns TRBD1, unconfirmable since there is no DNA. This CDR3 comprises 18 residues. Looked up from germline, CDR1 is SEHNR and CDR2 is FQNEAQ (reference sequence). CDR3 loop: CASSSPPTESSGANVLTF.

CDR3 in amino acids: CSVELVTGGSYEQYF. V usage is TRBV29-1 and J usage is TRBJ2-7; absent DNA, TCRdb's TRBD1 call cannot be checked. Germline CDR1 and CDR2: SQVTM and ANQGSEA. The CDR3 is made up of 15 amino acids.

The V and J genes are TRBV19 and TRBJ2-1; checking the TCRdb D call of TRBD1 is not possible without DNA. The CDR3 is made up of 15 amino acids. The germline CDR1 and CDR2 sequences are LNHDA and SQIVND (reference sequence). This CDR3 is CASSPGTGGWDEQFF.

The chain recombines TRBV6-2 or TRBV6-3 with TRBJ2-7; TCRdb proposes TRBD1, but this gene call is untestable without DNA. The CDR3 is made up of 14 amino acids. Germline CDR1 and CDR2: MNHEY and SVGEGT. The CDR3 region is CASSYRDTPYEQYF.